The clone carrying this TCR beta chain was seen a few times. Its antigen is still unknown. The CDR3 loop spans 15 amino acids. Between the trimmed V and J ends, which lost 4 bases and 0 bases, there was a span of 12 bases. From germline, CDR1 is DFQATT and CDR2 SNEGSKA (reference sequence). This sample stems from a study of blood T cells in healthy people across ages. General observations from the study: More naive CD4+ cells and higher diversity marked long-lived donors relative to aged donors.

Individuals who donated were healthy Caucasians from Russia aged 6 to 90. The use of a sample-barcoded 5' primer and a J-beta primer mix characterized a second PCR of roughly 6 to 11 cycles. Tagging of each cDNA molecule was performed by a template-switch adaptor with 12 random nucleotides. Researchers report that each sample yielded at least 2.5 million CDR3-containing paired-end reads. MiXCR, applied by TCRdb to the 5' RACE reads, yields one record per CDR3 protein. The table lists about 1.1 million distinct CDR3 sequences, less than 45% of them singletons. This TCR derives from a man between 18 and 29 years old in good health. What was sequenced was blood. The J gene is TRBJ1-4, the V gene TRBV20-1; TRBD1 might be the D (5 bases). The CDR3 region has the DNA TGCAGTGCTACCGGGACGGGAGCAACTAATGAAAAACTGTTTTTT. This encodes CSATGTGATNEKLFF.